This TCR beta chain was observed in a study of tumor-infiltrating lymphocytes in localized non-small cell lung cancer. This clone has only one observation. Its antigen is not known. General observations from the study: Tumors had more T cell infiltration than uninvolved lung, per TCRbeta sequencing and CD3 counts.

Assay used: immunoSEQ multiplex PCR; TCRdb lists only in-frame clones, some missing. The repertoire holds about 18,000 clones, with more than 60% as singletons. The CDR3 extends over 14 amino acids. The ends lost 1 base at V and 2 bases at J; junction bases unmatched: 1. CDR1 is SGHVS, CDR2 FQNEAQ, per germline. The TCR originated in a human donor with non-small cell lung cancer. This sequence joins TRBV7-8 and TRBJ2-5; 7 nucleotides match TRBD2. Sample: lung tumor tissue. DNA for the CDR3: TGTGCCAGCAGCTTAGAGCGGGGACAAGAGACCCAGTACTTC. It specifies CASSLERGQETQYF.